A selection of T cell receptor beta chains follows, all from one sample in a study of blood T cell repertoires in COVID-19. Only in-frame clones appear in the TCRdb table, and some are missing; sequencing was by immunoSEQ multiplex PCR. The sample yields 180,000 or so clones, 80% to 90% seen once. Sequences were obtained from peripheral blood. These receptor sequences come from a man in his late teens or twenties with active or convalescent COVID-19. Both conserved end residues are part of each CDR3. D genes are given only for firm matches.

TRBJ2-5,TRBD2,TRBV27,TGTGCCAGCAGTTTCAGCGGGAGGGACCAAGAGACCCAGTACTTC,CASSFSGRDQETQYF
TRBJ2-2,TRBD2,TRBV2,TGTGCCAGCAAGCCGGCCAGCGGGATAGTCACCGGGGAGCTGTTTTTT,CASKPASGIVTGELFF
TRBJ2-3,NA,TRBV7-6,TGTGCCAGCAGCCCCTACCTACGGGATACGCAGTATTTT,CASSPYLRDTQYF
TRBJ1-2,TRBD1,TRBV5-1,TGCGCCAGCAGCTTGGGACAGGGAAAATCGAGAGGCTACACCTTC,CASSLGQGKSRGYTF
TRBJ2-2,NA,TRBV3-1/TRBV3-2,TGTGCCAGCAGCCAAACCGGACAAACCGGGGAGCTGTTTTTT,CASSQTGQTGELFF
TRBJ1-2,NA,TRBV19,TGTGCCAGTAGTAATAATATAGGGCCAGGGTACACCTTC,CASSNNIGPGYTF
TRBJ1-1,TRBD1,TRBV5-1,TGCGCCAGCAGCTCCCGGACAGGAGGGGGCACTGAAGCTTTCTTT,CASSSRTGGGTEAFF
TRBJ2-2,TRBD1,TRBV5-5,TGTGCCAGCAGCTTCGGGACAGAGAACACCGGGGAGCTGTTTTTT,CASSFGTENTGELFF
TRBJ2-2,TRBD2,TRBV19,TGTGCCAGTAGTGTTACTAGCGGGGGAGTCGGGGAGCTGTTTTTT,CASSVTSGGVGELFF
TRBJ1-1,TRBD1,TRBV19,TGTGCCAGTTCTCAGGGGGCGACTGAAGCTTTCTTT,CASSQGATEAFF
TRBJ1-5,TRBD1,TRBV6-5,TGTGCCAGCCAAGCGAGGGCAGGGGGCGTTCAGCCCCAGCATTTT,CASQARAGGVQPQHF